A selection of T cell receptor beta chains follows, all from one sample in a study of regulatory T cells in long-lasting Graves disease. TCRdb redid the calling of the multiplex PCR reads with MiXCR, one entry per CDR3 protein. This sample has hundreds of thousands of distinct CDR3 sequences, with 20% to 25% found just once. Sample: peripheral blood mononuclear cells (PBMCs), taken when the disease was refractory, from a patient treated with antithyroid drugs. The origin of the receptors is a female donor with Graves disease. Both conserved end residues are part of each CDR3. D genes are given only for firm matches. Not all rows give a size; the values are once, few, many and, for expanded clones, a class.

>many|TRBV9|.|TRBJ2-6
CASSVEPGANVLTF
TGTGCCAGCAGCGTAGAACCTGGGGCCAACGTCCTGACTTTC
>.|TRBV30|.|TRBJ2-2
CAWSVGRLNTGELFF
TGTGCCTGGAGTGTCGGGCGGCTGAACACCGGGGAGCTGTTTTTT
>few|TRBV20-1|.|TRBJ2-2
CSAHRLRGTGELFF
TGCAGTGCTCACAGGCTGAGGGGCACCGGGGAGCTGTTTTTT
>many|TRBV2|.|TRBJ2-7
CASSEGVRAGSF
TGTGCCAGCAGTGAGGGAGTGCGGGCCGGCAGCTTC
>many|TRBV30|TRBD2|TRBJ2-7
CACTSGRAYEQYF
TGTGCCTGTACCAGCGGGAGGGCCTACGAGCAGTACTTC
>.|TRBV28|.|TRBJ2-1
CASTAGFEQFF
TGTGCCAGCACAGCAGGGTTTGAGCAGTTCTTC
>many|TRBV28|.|TRBJ1-2
CASSSSGVGNYGYTF
TGTGCCAGCAGTTCGTCAGGGGTAGGGAACTATGGCTACACCTTC
>few|TRBV6-1|.|TRBJ2-7
CASSQGAGLVTYEQYF
TGTGCCAGCAGCCAGGGGGCGGGACTAGTTACCTACGAGCAGTACTTC
>few|TRBV20-1|.|TRBJ2-2
CSAREFFAGYTGELFF
TGCAGTGCTAGAGAATTTTTTGCGGGGTACACCGGGGAGCTGTTTTTT
>few|TRBV20-1|.|TRBJ1-6
CSRKQSSYNSPLHF
TGCAGTCGCAAGCAGAGCTCCTATAATTCACCCCTCCACTTT
>.|TRBV7-9|.|TRBJ1-1
CASSFSGTNTEAFF
TGTGCCAGCAGCTTTTCTGGGACGAACACTGAAGCTTTCTTT
>few|TRBV29-1|TRBD1|TRBJ1-1
CSTGGGMNTEAFF
TGCAGCACAGGGGGCGGCATGAACACTGAAGCTTTCTTT
>many|TRBV10-3|TRBD2|TRBJ2-7
CAISELAGGPDEQYF
TGTGCCATCAGTGAACTAGCGGGAGGGCCAGACGAGCAGTACTTC
>many|TRBV28|.|TRBJ1-4
CASSQGQNINEKLFF
TGTGCCAGCAGCCAAGGACAGAATATTAATGAAAAACTGTTTTTT
>many|TRBV2|.|TRBJ2-1
CASSSTRNEQFF
TGTGCCAGCAGTTCCACACGGAATGAGCAGTTCTTC
>many|TRBV27|.|TRBJ2-7
CASSQDQGHEQYF
TGTGCCAGCAGTCAAGACCAGGGGCACGAGCAGTACTTC
>many|TRBV12-3/TRBV12-4|TRBD2|TRBJ2-7
CASRRTSGMYEQYF
TGTGCCAGCAGGCGGACTAGCGGGATGTACGAGCAGTACTTC
>many|TRBV5-5|.|TRBJ1-5
CASSHTGAGHDQPQHF
TGTGCCAGCAGCCATACGGGTGCAGGGCACGACCAGCCCCAGCATTTT
>.|TRBV6-9|TRBD2|TRBJ2-5
CASSYRAGGLIIQETRYF
TGTGCCAGCAGTTACCGAGCGGGAGGACTAATCATCCAAGAGACCCGGTACTTC
>few|TRBV7-6|.|TRBJ1-3
CASSRPGIAGNTIYF
TGTGCCAGCAGCCGTCCCGGGATAGCTGGAAACACCATATATTTT
>.|TRBV28|TRBD2|TRBJ2-5
CASSPKGRLAGVNWETQYF
TGTGCCAGCAGCCCAAAGGGGAGGCTAGCGGGAGTAAATTGGGAGACCCAGTACTTC
>.|TRBV25-1|TRBD2|TRBJ2-3
CASSESLAGLSDTQYF
TGTGCCAGCAGTGAATCGTTAGCGGGACTAAGTGATACGCAGTATTTT
>.|TRBV19|.|TRBJ2-4
CASSTPLGAQNIQYF
TGTGCCAGTAGTACTCCCCTGGGGGCTCAAAACATTCAGTACTTC
>.|TRBV15|.|TRBJ1-1
CATSRDRGGGTEAFF
TGTGCCACCAGCAGAGATCGGGGGGGTGGCACTGAAGCTTTCTTT
>.|TRBV20-1|TRBD2|TRBJ2-5
CSASGSSGRGPETQYF
TGCAGTGCTAGTGGTTCTAGCGGGAGGGGTCCGGAGACCCAGTACTTC
>.|TRBV6-5|.|TRBJ2-3
CASSYGVAETTDTQYF
TGTGCCAGCAGTTATGGGGTAGCGGAGACCACAGATACGCAGTATTTT
>many|TRBV28|TRBD1|TRBJ1-2
CASNSQGALYGYTF
TGTGCCAGCAATTCCCAGGGGGCCCTCTATGGCTACACCTTC
>many|TRBV6-1|.|TRBJ1-6
CASSARDINSPLHF
TGTGCCAGCAGTGCCCGGGACATAAATTCACCCCTCCACTTT
>many|TRBV11-2|TRBD1|TRBJ2-7
CASSGETGGLDEQYF
TGTGCCAGCAGCGGAGAGACAGGGGGCCTCGACGAGCAGTACTTC